This entry lists 32 T cell receptor beta chains sequenced from one sample in a study of blood T cell repertoires in COVID-19. Assay: immunoSEQ multiplex PCR; the TCRdb copy retains only in-frame clones and omits some. The sample lists about 140,000 clones, around 73% occurring once. The sample was peripheral blood. These receptors came from a woman aged 45-65 years with active or convalescent COVID-19.

This clone has only one observation. The chain recombines TRBV5-1 with TRBJ1-3; 7 positions match TRBD1. V gave up 4 bases and J gave up 4 bases; unmatched junction bases: 5. This CDR3 comprises 14 residues. The germline V gene encodes CDR1 SGHRS and CDR2 YFSETQ. CDR3 sequence: CASSPVTGGNTIYF. CDR3 nucleotide sequence: TGCGCCAGCAGCCCGGTGACAGGGGGAAACACCATATATTTT.

The chain combines TRBV5-4 with TRBJ1-2; a possible D gene is TRBD1 (5 bases). CDR3 length equals 15 residues. The germline CDR1 and CDR2 sequences are SGHNT and YYREEE (reference sequence). V was pared by 1 base and J by 7 bases, with 17 bases between. The CDR3 DNA is TGTGCCAGCAGCTTGCAAAGGGTAAAAACAGGTGGCTACACCTTC. Amino acids: CASSLQRVKTGGYTF.

The rearrangement links TRBV7-2 to TRBJ2-7; 9 bases agree with TRBD2. V was clipped by 1 base and J by 1 base; unmatched bases: 2. The CDR3 consists of 15 residues. Germline V CDR1 and CDR2: SGHTA, FQGNSA. CDR3: CASSLGTSASYEQYF. The CDR3 DNA reads TGTGCCAGCAGCTTAGGGACTAGCGCTTCCTACGAGCAGTACTTC.

This clone was seen more than once but under ten times. This chain links TRBV5-1 with TRBJ1-1; 9 nucleotides align to TRBD1. This CDR3 has 17 amino acids. Germline V gene sequence: CDR1 SGHRS, CDR2 YFSETQ. J lost 0 bases, V lost 0 bases, and 6 bases had no gene match. CDR3 DNA: TGCGCCAGCAGCTTGGCGGGACAGGGACGTATGAACACTGAAGCTTTCTTT. Translating gives CASSLAGQGRMNTEAFF.

V is TRBV6-6 and J is TRBJ2-2; D gene unclear. V was shortened by 4 bases and J by 5 bases, with 17 bases between the two germline ends. Germline CDR1 and CDR2: MNHNY and SVGAGI (reference sequence). The length of the CDR3 is 16 residues. CDR3 bases: TGTGCCAGCAGTTTCAGGCCCCTGAATCTAACCGGGGAGCTGTTTTTT. Translated: CASSFRPLNLTGELFF.

The gene calls are TRBV9 and TRBJ1-5; weak D call: TRBD1 (5 bases). Germline CDR1 reads SGDLS; CDR2 reads YYNGEE. V was pared by 3 bases and J by 3 bases, with 13 bases between. The CDR3 is 15 amino acids. The CDR3 reads CASSADDRTNQPQHF. The CDR3 DNA sequence: TGTGCCAGCAGCGCCGACGACAGAACCAATCAGCCCCAGCATTTT. The full variable domain, rest sourced from reference TRBV9 and TRBJ1-5, is DSGVTQTPKHLITATGQRVTLRCSPRSGDLSVYWYQQSLDQGLQFLIQYYNGEERAKGNILERFSAQQFPDLHSELNLSSLELGDSALYFCASSADDRTNQPQHFGDGTRLSIL.

In this sample, this clone turned up a few times. This rearrangement joins TRBV7-9 to TRBJ2-1; TRBD2 aligns across 8 bases. This CDR3 is 17 amino acids long. V trimming: 0 bases; J trimming: 7 bases; junction bases outside the gene matches: 11. Looked up from germline, CDR1 is SEHNR and CDR2 is FQNEAQ (reference sequence). The CDR3: CASSLAKASGSGNEQFF. For the CDR3, the DNA is TGTGCCAGCAGCTTAGCAAAGGCGAGCGGGAGTGGGAATGAGCAGTTCTTC.

The chain recombines TRBV6-5 with TRBJ1-2; unclear D gene. Between the trimmed V and J ends, which lost 7 bases and 8 bases, there was a span of 20 bases. The CDR3 loop spans 14 amino acids. Per the germline V gene, CDR1 is MNHEY and CDR2 is SVGAGI. As DNA, the CDR3 is TGTGCCAGCACCCTAGGAGGTCAGGTTAAAGGCTACACCTTC. This sequence encodes CASTLGGQVKGYTF.

This chain connects TRBV5-1 to TRBJ2-3; 7 bases match TRBD2. Germline trimming cut 4 bases from V and 2 bases from J; bases unmatched to any gene: 10. Germline loops: CDR1 SGHRS, CDR2 YFSETQ. CDR3 length equals 16 residues. The CDR3 region has the DNA TGCGCCAGCAGCCCCGGGACTAACCTTTACACAGATACGCAGTATTTT. As protein: CASSPGTNLYTDTQYF.

DNA of the CDR3: TGCGCCAGCAGCCAAGTGAGAGCTAACTATGGCTACACCTTC. As protein: CASSQVRANYGYTF. The chain uses TRBV4-3 and TRBJ1-2; no clear D gene. This CDR3 region has 14 residues. Trimming stripped 1 base from V and 0 bases from J, with 6 bases between. Germline CDR1 is LGHNA and CDR2 is YSLEER.

The J gene is TRBJ2-3, the V gene TRBV7-3, with a tentative D call TRBD1 (6 bases). The CDR3 loop spans 15 amino acids. V lost 1 base, J lost 1 base, and 9 bases lay in between. Germline lookup yields CDR1 SGHTA and CDR2 FQGTGA. In DNA form, the CDR3 reads TGTGCCAGCAGCTTAAATGCAGGGGGCACAGATACGCAGTATTTT. Encoded protein: CASSLNAGGTDTQYF. The variable domain in full, completed from reference TRBV7-3 and TRBJ2-3, reads GAGVSQTPSNKVTEKGKYVELRCDPISGHTALYWYRQSLGQGPEFLIYFQGTGAADDSGLPNDRFFAVRPEGSVSTLKIQRTERGDSAVYLCASSLNAGGTDTQYFGPGTRLTVL.

The chain links TRBV19 to TRBJ1-3, with D tentatively TRBD1 (5 bases). The germline CDR1 and CDR2 sequences are LNHDA and SQIVND (reference sequence). Trimming shortened V by 3 bases and J by 0 bases, and 9 bases separated the two germline ends. CDR3 length: 15 amino acids. This CDR3 reads CASSIDSLSGNTIYF. CDR3 nucleotides: TGTGCCAGTAGTATCGACAGCCTCTCTGGAAACACCATATATTTT.

The V and J genes are TRBV5-1 and TRBJ2-5; 7 bases align to TRBD1. V shed 0 bases, J shed 2 bases, and the junction held 4 bases outside the gene matches. From germline, CDR1 is SGHRS and CDR2 YFSETQ. CDR3 length equals 15 residues. CDR3 nucleotide sequence: TGCGCCAGCAGCTTGGCCAGGGGGTTTCAAGAGACCCAGTACTTC. Encoded protein: CASSLARGFQETQYF.

This chain connects TRBV12-3 or TRBV12-4 to TRBJ1-3; D not certain. With 7 bases removed from V and 8 bases from J, the gap between germline ends came to 9 bases. The CDR3 has 11 residues. The CDR3 region has the DNA TGTGCCAGCAATTCGAGGGACACCATATATTTT. It is translated as CASNSRDTIYF.

V gene TRBV7-2 combines with J gene TRBJ2-7; TRBD1 matches 8 bases. The germline CDR1 and CDR2 sequences are SGHTA and FQGNSA. This CDR3 has 14 residues. Unmatched junction bases numbered 13, after V lost 4 bases and J lost 11 bases. CDR3 in DNA: TGTGCCAGCAGCTCGAGACCAGGGGGCGGAGGAAAGTACTTC. Translation gives CASSSRPGGGGKYF. Full variable domain (rest looked up from reference TRBV7-2 and TRBJ2-7): GAGVSQSPSNKVTEKGKDVELRCDPISGHTALYWYRQSLGQGLEFLIYFQGNSAPDKSGLPSDRFSAERTGGSVSTLTIQRTQQEDSAVYLCASSSRPGGGGKYFGPGTRLTVT.

This chain uses TRBV7-9 with TRBJ2-2; D unclear. Germline CDR1 is SEHNR and CDR2 is FQNEAQ (reference sequence). The germline V and J ends were trimmed by 0 bases and 3 bases, with 5 bases remaining between them. The CDR3 covers 14 residues. CDR3 DNA sequence: TGTGCCAGCAGCTTAGCGTCTCACACCGGGGAGCTGTTTTTT. Its translation is CASSLASHTGELFF.

The V and J genes are TRBV5-1 and TRBJ2-7; 11 nucleotides align to TRBD1. The CDR3 consists of 16 residues. Germline V gene data show CDR1 as SGHRS and CDR2 as YFSETQ. The ends lost 3 bases at V and 5 bases at J; junction bases unmatched: 10. The CDR3 DNA is TGCGCCAGCAGCTGGAACTCCGGGACAGGGGGGAACGAGCAGTACTTC. It is translated as CASSWNSGTGGNEQYF.

This chain joins TRBV5-1 and TRBJ1-3; 7 bases line up with TRBD1. With 1 base clipped from V and 1 base from J, the junction kept 8 bases outside the gene matches. The germline gives CDR1 SGHRS, CDR2 YFSETQ. CDR3 length: 17 amino acids. For the CDR3, the DNA is TGCGCCAGCAGCTTGACCCGACAGGGAAATTCTGGAAACACCATATATTTT. Amino acids: CASSLTRQGNSGNTIYF.

The V gene is TRBV10-3, the J gene TRBJ2-3; TRBD1 matches 11 bases. Germline assignment: CDR1 ENHRY and CDR2 SYGVKD. V lost 5 bases and J lost 5; bases outside the gene matches: 6. The CDR3 extends over 15 amino acids. Here the CDR3 reads CAISQTGTGGDTQYF. Here the CDR3 DNA reads TGTGCCATCAGTCAGACCGGGACAGGGGGAGATACGCAGTATTTT.

This clone has only a few counts. This sequence joins TRBV6-5 and TRBJ2-7; 9 positions agree with TRBD2. The germline V gene encodes CDR1 MNHEY and CDR2 SVGAGI. The CDR3 length is 15 residues. V shed 4 bases, J shed 1 base, and the junction held 5 bases outside the gene matches. CDR3 sequence reads: CASSSAGGISYEQYF. The CDR3, as DNA: TGTGCCAGCAGTTCCGCGGGAGGGATTTCCTACGAGCAGTACTTC.

This chain uses TRBV5-8 with TRBJ1-2; TRBD1 might be the D (5 bases). The V and J ends lost 4 bases and 5 bases respectively, with 21 bases between them. The CDR3 loop spans 16 amino acids. The germline V gene has CDR1 SGHTS and CDR2 YDEGEE. This CDR3 reads CASSHLQGGLMYGYTF. CDR3 in DNA: TGTGCCAGCAGCCACTTGCAGGGTGGGCTCATGTATGGCTACACCTTC.

The chain links TRBV9 to TRBJ2-7; a possible D gene is TRBD2 (6 bases). This CDR3 comprises 17 residues. Germline V lookup: CDR1 SGDLS, CDR2 YYNGEE. V was clipped by 4 bases and J by 1 base, with 21 bases between them. CDR3 residues: CASSRWGTGVRSYEQYF. DNA of the CDR3: TGTGCCAGCAGCAGGTGGGGGACGGGGGTAAGGTCCTACGAGCAGTACTTC.

The V gene is TRBV4-1, the J gene TRBJ2-3; 12 bases match TRBD1. Germline lookup yields CDR1 MGHRA and CDR2 YSYEKL. CDR3 length equals 19 residues. Trimming removed 4 bases from V and 1 base from J; junction bases left unmatched: 12. The CDR3 DNA follows: TGCGCCAGCAGCCGAGCCCGGGACAGGGGGCGCGGGGGCACAGATACGCAGTATTTT. This sequence encodes CASSRARDRGRGGTDTQYF.

This sequence joins TRBV9 and TRBJ1-1; D is unresolved. CDR1 is SGDLS and CDR2 is YYNGEE in the germline V gene. The CDR3 has 14 residues. V lost 1 base and J 0 bases, leaving 7 bases between the germline ends. The CDR3 loop is CASSVTGMNTEAFF. The CDR3 DNA is TGTGCCAGCAGCGTAACCGGGATGAACACTGAAGCTTTCTTT.

The gene calls are TRBV2 and TRBJ2-5; tentative D call: TRBD2 (6 bases). CDR3 length: 12 amino acids. Trimming left V 4 bases short and J 3 bases short, with 6 bases between. CDR1 and CDR2 from the germline V gene are SNHLY and FYNNEI. For the CDR3, the DNA is TGTGCCAGCAGTGCTAGCGAAGAGACCCAGTACTTC. Its protein product is CASSASEETQYF.

This clone occurred once. This rearrangement joins TRBV6-2 or TRBV6-3 to TRBJ1-1; D is ambiguous. The CDR3 is made up of 15 amino acids. The V end lost 0 bases, the J end lost 2 bases, and 10 bases lay between the germline ends. The V gene's germline CDR1 is MNHEY and CDR2 SVGEGT. DNA of the CDR3: TGTGCCAGCAGTTACTCTAAACCGGGAAACACTGAAGCTTTCTTT. This gives the protein CASSYSKPGNTEAFF.

J is TRBJ1-4 and V is TRBV5-1; D remains unclear. The length of the CDR3 is 13 residues. CDR1 and CDR2 (germline): SGHRS, YFSETQ. V lost 0 bases and J lost 5, with 5 bases in between. The CDR3 DNA reads TGCGCCAGCAGCTTGGGCGGAAATGAAAAACTGTTTTTT. Its protein product is CASSLGGNEKLFF.

The J gene is TRBJ1-1, the V gene TRBV7-9; the match to TRBD1 covers 7 bases. Germline-derived CDR1 and CDR2 are SEHNR and FQNEAQ (reference sequence). The CDR3 consists of 15 residues. Germline trimming cut 3 bases from V and 4 bases from J; bases unmatched to any gene: 8. DNA of the CDR3: TGTGCCAGCAGCTTCCGCCCTGACAGGGTCACTGAAGCTTTCTTT. Translated, it gives CASSFRPDRVTEAFF.

The CDR3 nucleotides are TGTGCCAGCAGCTTACTTGGACTAGCGGAAGAGACCCAGTACTTC. Its translation: CASSLLGLAEETQYF. This chain links TRBV7-3 with TRBJ2-5, with 10 bases aligning to TRBD2. The V segment lost 2 bases and the J segment 3 bases; nucleotides outside the gene matches: 3. Germline CDR1 SGHTA, CDR2 FQGTGA. CDR3 size: 15 residues.

This chain uses TRBV6-5 with TRBJ1-1, with TRBD1 matching 7 bases. Looked up from germline, CDR1 is MNHEY and CDR2 is SVGAGI. This CDR3 region has 13 residues. J gave up 8 bases and V 1 base, and 4 bases lay outside the gene matches. The DNA of the CDR3 is TGTGCCAGCAGTTACTTCGGACAGGACGAAGCTTTCTTT. Amino acids: CASSYFGQDEAFF.

This chain links TRBV3-1 (or the pseudogene TRBV3-2) with TRBJ2-1; 13 nucleotides match TRBD2. The V segment lost 3 bases and the J segment 6 bases; nucleotides outside the gene matches: 8. The germline V gene encodes CDR1 LGHDT and CDR2 YNNKEL (reference sequence). This CDR3 region has 17 residues. The CDR3, as DNA: TGTGCCAGCAGCCAGCCGACCGGGACTAGCGGGGTCAATGAGCAGTTCTTC. Its translation is CASSQPTGTSGVNEQFF.

This chain uses TRBV5-4 with TRBJ2-1; a weak D match, TRBD1 (5 bases). The CDR3 spans 14 residues. With 3 bases removed from V and 5 bases from J, the gap between germline ends came to 12 bases. From germline, CDR1 is SGHNT and CDR2 YYREEE (reference sequence). The DNA of the CDR3 is TGTGCCAGCAGCTCAAAGAAAGGGGACAATGAGCAGTTCTTC. Protein: CASSSKKGDNEQFF.